The clone carrying this TCR beta chain was seen just once. Its antigen is as yet unknown. This entry comes from a study of shared clonotypes between healthy human individuals. Study-wide points: There were few donors, and this limited the genetic and exposure-history diversity represented.

Using immunoSEQ multiplex PCR, the repertoire was profiled, and TCRdb retains in-frame clones only, with some absent. The table includes around 2,100,000 clones, about 94% detected once. Naive CD8 populations comprised CD45RO-negative cells positively selected for CCR7, excluding terminally differentiated effector memory CD45RA+ cells. The CDR3 contains 12 residues. This clonotype was sampled from a man between 18 and 35 years old in good health. The sample taken for sequencing was naive CD8+ T cells sorted from blood. This chain uses TRBV21-1 with TRBJ2-2. TRBV21-1 is reported as a pseudogene. In nucleotides, the CDR3 is TGTGCCAGCAACCCGTACACCGGGGAGCTGTTTTTT. Amino acids: CASNPYTGELFF.